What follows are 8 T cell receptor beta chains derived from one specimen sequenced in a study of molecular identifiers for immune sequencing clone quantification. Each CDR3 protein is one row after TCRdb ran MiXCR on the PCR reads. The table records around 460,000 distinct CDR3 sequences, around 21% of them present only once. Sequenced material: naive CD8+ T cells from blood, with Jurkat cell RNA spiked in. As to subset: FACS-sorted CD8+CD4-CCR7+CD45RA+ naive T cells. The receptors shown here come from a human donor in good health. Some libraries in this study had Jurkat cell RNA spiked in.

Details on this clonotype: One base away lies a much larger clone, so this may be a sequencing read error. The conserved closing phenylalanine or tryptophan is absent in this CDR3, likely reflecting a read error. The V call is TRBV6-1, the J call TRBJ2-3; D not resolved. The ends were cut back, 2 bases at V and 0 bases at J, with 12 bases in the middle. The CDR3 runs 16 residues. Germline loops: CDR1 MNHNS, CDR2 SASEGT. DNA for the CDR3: TGTGCCAGCAGTGAATTAATAGCCGCTAGCACAGATACGCAGTATTCT. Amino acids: CASSELIAASTDTQYS.

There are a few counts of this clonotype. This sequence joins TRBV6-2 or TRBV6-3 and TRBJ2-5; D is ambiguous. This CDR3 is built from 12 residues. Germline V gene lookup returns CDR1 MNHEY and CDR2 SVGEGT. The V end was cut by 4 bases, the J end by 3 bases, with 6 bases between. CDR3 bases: TGTGCCAGCAGTTTGGGAAAAGAGACCCAGTACTTC. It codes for CASSLGKETQYF.

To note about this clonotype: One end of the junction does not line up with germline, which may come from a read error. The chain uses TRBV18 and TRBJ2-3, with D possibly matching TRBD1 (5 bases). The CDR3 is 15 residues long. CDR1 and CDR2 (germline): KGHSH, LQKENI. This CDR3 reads CANSPPVAVQGTQYF. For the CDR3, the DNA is TGTGCCAACTCACCACCGGTGGCCGTTCAGGGTACGCAGTATTTT.

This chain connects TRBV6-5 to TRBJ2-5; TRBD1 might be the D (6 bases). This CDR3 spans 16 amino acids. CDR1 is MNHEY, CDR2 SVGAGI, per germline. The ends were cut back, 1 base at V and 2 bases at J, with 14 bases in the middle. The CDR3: CASSYYRDTGQETQYF. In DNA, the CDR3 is TGTGCCAGCAGTTACTACCGGGACACGGGACAAGAGACCCAGTACTTC.

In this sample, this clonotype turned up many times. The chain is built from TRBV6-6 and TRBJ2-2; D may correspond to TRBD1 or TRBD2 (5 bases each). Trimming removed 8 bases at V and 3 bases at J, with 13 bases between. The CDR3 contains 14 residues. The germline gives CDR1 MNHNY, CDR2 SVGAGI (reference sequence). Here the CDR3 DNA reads TGTGCCAGCCGAGTCGGGGCGTACACCGGGGAGCTGTTTTTT. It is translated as CASRVGAYTGELFF.

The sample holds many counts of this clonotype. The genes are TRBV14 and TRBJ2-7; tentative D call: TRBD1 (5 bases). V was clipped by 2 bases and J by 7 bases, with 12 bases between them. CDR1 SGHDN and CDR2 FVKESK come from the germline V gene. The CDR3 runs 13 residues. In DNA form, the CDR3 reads TGTGCCAGCAGCCAACTGCAGGGCAGTGAGCAGTACTTC. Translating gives CASSQLQGSEQYF.

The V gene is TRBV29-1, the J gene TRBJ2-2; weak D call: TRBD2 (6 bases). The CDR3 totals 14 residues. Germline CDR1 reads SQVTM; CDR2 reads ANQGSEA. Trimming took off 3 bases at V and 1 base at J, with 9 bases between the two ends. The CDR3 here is CSVEGLQNTGELFF. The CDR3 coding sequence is TGCAGCGTTGAGGGACTGCAGAACACCGGGGAGCTGTTTTTT.

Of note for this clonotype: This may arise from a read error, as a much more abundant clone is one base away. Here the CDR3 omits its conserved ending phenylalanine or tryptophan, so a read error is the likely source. The CDR3 sequence is CASSLGQGVNQPQHL. The DNA for the CDR3 is TGTGCCAGCAGCTTAGGGCAGGGAGTCAATCAGCCCCAGCATCTT. This chain connects TRBV11-2 to TRBJ1-5, with D maybe TRBD1 (5 bases). CDR1 and CDR2 from the germline V gene are SGHAT and FQNNGV. V lost 1 base and J 3 bases, leaving 10 bases between the germline ends. The CDR3 loop spans 15 amino acids.